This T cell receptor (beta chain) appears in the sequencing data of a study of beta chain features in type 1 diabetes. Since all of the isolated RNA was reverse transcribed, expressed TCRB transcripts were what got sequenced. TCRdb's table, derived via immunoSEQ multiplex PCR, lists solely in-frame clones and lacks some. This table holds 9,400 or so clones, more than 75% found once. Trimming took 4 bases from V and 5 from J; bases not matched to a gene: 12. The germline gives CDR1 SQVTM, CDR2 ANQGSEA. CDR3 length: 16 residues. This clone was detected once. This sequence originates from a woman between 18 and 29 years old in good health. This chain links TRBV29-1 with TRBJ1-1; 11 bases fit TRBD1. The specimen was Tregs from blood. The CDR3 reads CSVGTGGNPGRTEAFF. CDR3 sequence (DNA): TGCAGCGTTGGGACAGGGGGCAATCCGGGGAGAACTGAAGCTTTCTTT. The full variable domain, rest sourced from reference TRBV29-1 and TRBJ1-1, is SAVISQKPSRDICQRGTSLTIQCQVDSQVTMMFWYRQQPGQSLTLIATANQGSEATYESGFVIDKFPISRPNLTFSTLTVSNMSPEDSSIYLCSVGTGGNPGRTEAFFGQGTRLTVV.